These 22 T cell receptor beta chains originate from one sample sequenced in a study of T cell changes during pregnancy in multiple sclerosis. Data came from immunoSEQ multiplex PCR; TCRdb stores just in-frame clones and leaves some out. The top ten hold approximately 0.69% of the sample, which has 30,000 or so clones, 85% to 90% seen once. The sequencing here drew on CD4+ T cells from peripheral blood mononuclear cells, taken in the first trimester of pregnancy. These receptors were obtained from a female donor in good health, enrolled as a control in a pregnancy study.

This chain uses TRBV4-1 with TRBJ1-6, with D hard to call. Per germline, CDR1 MGHRA and CDR2 YSYEKL. The CDR3 covers 16 residues. Trimming removed 1 base at V and 10 bases at J, with 17 bases between. CDR3: CASSQGSRAPGSPLHF. The CDR3 DNA reads TGCGCCAGCAGCCAAGGATCGAGGGCCCCTGGGTCACCCCTCCACTTT.

In this sample, this clone turned up once. The rearrangement uses TRBV4-3 and TRBJ1-2; D is possibly TRBD1 (6 bases). Trimming left V 1 base short and J 8 bases short, with 14 bases between. The CDR3 loop spans 14 amino acids. CDR1 and CDR2 from the germline V gene are LGHNA and YSLEER. The CDR3 loop is CASSQVYRVWGYTF. CDR3 sequence (DNA): TGCGCCAGCAGCCAAGTTTACAGGGTCTGGGGCTACACCTTC.

The chain combines TRBV25-1 with TRBJ1-5; D is undetermined. The germline V gene encodes CDR1 MGHDK and CDR2 SYGVNS. Trimming left V 2 bases short and J 3 bases short, with 11 bases between. This CDR3 spans 15 amino acids. The CDR3 here is CASSELGATNQPQHF. For the CDR3, the DNA is TGTGCCAGCAGTGAACTTGGAGCTACCAATCAGCCCCAGCATTTT.

There are a few counts of this clone. The chain couples TRBV6-5 to TRBJ1-5; tentatively, D is TRBD1 (5 bases). The ends were cut back, 7 bases at V and 2 bases at J, with 15 bases in the middle. CDR1 is MNHEY, CDR2 SVGAGI, per germline. This CDR3 contains 15 residues. CDR3 region: CASTPGGLGNQPQHF. DNA of the CDR3: TGTGCCAGCACCCCGGGGGGATTAGGCAATCAGCCCCAGCATTTT.

V usage is TRBV6-5 and J usage is TRBJ1-2, with 8 bases lining up with TRBD1. Per germline, CDR1 MNHEY and CDR2 SVGAGI. Trimming at V came to 4 bases and at J to 8 bases, leaving 3 bases not matched to a gene. The CDR3 spans 12 residues. The CDR3 spells CASSSGQVGYTF. The CDR3 region has the DNA TGTGCCAGCAGTTCGGGACAGGTCGGCTACACCTTC.

The chain carries TRBV7-9 and TRBJ1-2, with 7 bases matching TRBD1. Germline V lookup: CDR1 SEHNR, CDR2 FQNEAQ (reference sequence). V lost 3 bases to trimming and J lost 7 bases; unmatched junction nucleotides: 8. This CDR3 region has 14 residues. CDR3 DNA: TGTGCCAGCAGCTTGACAGGGAGAATAGTTGGCTACACCTTC. This sequence encodes CASSLTGRIVGYTF. Full variable domain (rest looked up from reference TRBV7-9 and TRBJ1-2): DTGVSQNPRHKITKRGQNVTFRCDPISEHNRLYWYRQTLGQGPEFLTYFQNEAQLEKSRLLSDRFSAERPKGSFSTLEIQRTEQGDSAMYLCASSLTGRIVGYTFGSGTRLTVV.

The CDR3 is CSVSESTPGQPQHF. The CDR3 DNA reads as TGCAGCGTTTCTGAGTCCACCCCTGGTCAGCCCCAGCATTTT. The chain uses TRBV29-1 and TRBJ1-5, with no clear D. Germline V gene data show CDR1 as SQVTM and CDR2 as ANQGSEA. The CDR3 spans 14 residues. Trimming shortened V by 5 bases and J by 6 bases, and 17 bases separated the two germline ends.

The chain employs TRBV5-6 and TRBJ1-5; no firm D call. This CDR3 spans 12 amino acids. CDR1 is SGHDT, CDR2 YYEEEE, per germline. V was pared by 6 bases and J by 2 bases, with 6 bases between. The CDR3 coding sequence is TGTGCCAGCACCCGGGGCAATCAGCCCCAGCATTTT. Amino acid sequence: CASTRGNQPQHF.

The chain has TRBV2 and TRBJ2-5; 8 positions agree with TRBD2. V was pared by 4 bases and J by 1 base, with 8 bases of the junction left unmatched. The CDR3 is made up of 16 amino acids. The germline V gene has CDR1 SNHLY and CDR2 FYNNEI. The CDR3 DNA is TGTGCCAGCAGTGTAGGGCTAGCGGGCTCCCAAGAGACCCAGTACTTC. Translation gives CASSVGLAGSQETQYF.

In its sample, this clone was seen once. The rearrangement uses TRBV5-1 and TRBJ2-1, with D perhaps matching TRBD1 (8 bases). This CDR3 is built from 16 residues. Germline CDR1 and CDR2: SGHRS and YFSETQ. The germline V and J ends were trimmed by 4 bases and 1 base, with 15 bases remaining between them. CDR3 nucleotide sequence: TGCGCCAGCAGCGCTCTACAGGGGGGGTCCTACAATGAGCAGTTCTTC. It codes for CASSALQGGSYNEQFF.

For the CDR3, the DNA is TGTGCCAGCAGCCCTCAAAAAGCAGGGGTAGGGACCCAGTACTTC. This codes for CASSPQKAGVGTQYF. The V gene is TRBV2, the J gene TRBJ2-5, with D tentatively TRBD1 (6 bases). V was shortened by 6 bases and J by 7 bases, with 21 bases between the two germline ends. Germline V gene data show CDR1 as SNHLY and CDR2 as FYNNEI. This CDR3 spans 15 amino acids.

The rearrangement joins TRBV7-6 to TRBJ2-2, with 7 bases aligning to TRBD2. V was pared by 1 base and J by 0 bases, with 8 bases of the junction left unmatched. This CDR3 is 18 amino acids long. In germline, CDR1 is SGHVS, CDR2 FNYEAQ. CDR3 nucleotide sequence: TGTGCCAGCAGCTTAGGGGGGGGGTGGCAGCCGAACACCGGGGAGCTGTTTTTT. The encoded protein is CASSLGGGWQPNTGELFF.

V usage is TRBV5-8 and J usage is TRBJ2-1; TRBD2 matches at 7 bases. The CDR3 consists of 15 residues. Germline V lookup: CDR1 SGHTS, CDR2 YDEGEE. The V and J ends lost 0 bases and 4 bases, in that order; junction bases with no gene match: 4. In DNA, the CDR3 is TGTGCCAGCAGCTTGGCGGGAGGATTATACAATGAGCAGTTCTTC. It translates to CASSLAGGLYNEQFF.

The chain has TRBV18 and TRBJ2-3; 10 positions agree with TRBD1. The CDR3 is made up of 18 amino acids. Germline CDR1 reads KGHSH; CDR2 reads LQKENI. V lost 2 bases, J lost 3 bases, and 11 bases stayed unmatched. The CDR3 sequence: CASSPWAPQGQGTDTQYF. CDR3 bases: TGTGCCAGCTCACCATGGGCGCCCCAGGGACAGGGGACAGATACGCAGTATTTT. Combining the CDR3 with reference TRBV18 and TRBJ2-3 gives the whole variable domain NAGVMQNPRHLVRRRGQEARLRCSPMKGHSHVYWYRQLPEEGLKFMVYLQKENIIDESGMPKERFSAEFPKEGPSILRIQQVVRGDSAAYFCASSPWAPQGQGTDTQYFGPGTRLTVL.

CDR3 DNA: TGTGCCACTAGAGAGGGACAGGTGTATGGCTACACCTTC. As protein: CATREGQVYGYTF. The chain combines TRBV6-5 with TRBJ1-2; 8 bases map to TRBD1. V was clipped by 10 bases and J by 5 bases; unmatched bases: 9. Germline V gene sequence: CDR1 MNHEY, CDR2 SVGAGI. CDR3 length: 13 amino acids.

The rearrangement uses TRBV19 and TRBJ1-6, with D hard to call. V gave up 4 bases and J gave up 9 bases, with 7 bases separating them. The CDR3 extends over 12 amino acids. Germline V CDR1 and CDR2: LNHDA, SQIVND (reference sequence). In DNA form, the CDR3 reads TGTGCCAGTAGTAATCGAGGTTCACCCCTCCACTTT. This encodes CASSNRGSPLHF.

This sequence joins TRBV30 and TRBJ1-4; D is uncertain. The germline V gene has CDR1 GTSNPN and CDR2 SVGIG (reference sequence). V dropped 0 bases and J dropped 8 bases, with 13 bases sitting between them. The CDR3 covers 14 residues. CDR3 in DNA: TGTGCCTGGAGTGTACTGTTGGCAGCGGAAAAACTGTTTTTT. Protein sequence: CAWSVLLAAEKLFF.

CDR3 protein: CASRTGGLANEKLFF. The CDR3 DNA sequence: TGTGCCAGCCGGACAGGGGGGCTGGCAAATGAAAAACTGTTTTTT. The chain carries TRBV7-9 and TRBJ1-4, with TRBD1 matching over 10 bases. J lost 5 bases, V lost 8 bases, and 8 bases had no gene match. Germline V CDR1 and CDR2: SEHNR, FQNEAQ (reference sequence). The CDR3 loop spans 15 amino acids.

The rearrangement joins TRBV27 to TRBJ1-2; D is uncertain. The V gene's germline CDR1 is MNHEY and CDR2 SMNVEV (reference sequence). The CDR3 contains 12 residues. Trimming shortened V by 5 bases and J by 8 bases, and 12 bases separated the two germline ends. The CDR3 nucleotides read TGTGCCAGCAGTACCTCGGGAGCCGGCTACACCTTC. Translated, it gives CASSTSGAGYTF.

This clone was detected a few times. The rearrangement uses TRBV6-5 and TRBJ2-3; D call uncertain. The germline V and J ends were trimmed by 1 base and 3 bases, with 5 bases remaining between them. The germline CDR1 and CDR2 sequences are MNHEY and SVGAGI. The CDR3 spans 13 residues. The CDR3 DNA is TGTGCCAGCAGTTACTTAATGACAGATACGCAGTATTTT. The encoded protein is CASSYLMTDTQYF.

The chain uses TRBV19 and TRBJ1-6; weak D call: TRBD1 (5 bases). V lost 6 bases and J 7 bases, leaving 19 bases between the germline ends. Germline lookup yields CDR1 LNHDA and CDR2 SQIVND (reference sequence). The CDR3 loop spans 16 amino acids. CDR3 protein: CASSPRGDGSNSPLHF. The CDR3 bases are TGTGCCAGTAGCCCACGCGGGGACGGATCAAATTCACCCCTCCACTTT.

The J gene is TRBJ2-5, the V gene TRBV5-4; 9 positions match TRBD1. CDR1 SGHNT and CDR2 YYREEE come from the germline V gene (reference sequence). This CDR3 spans 18 amino acids. V trimming: 4 bases; J trimming: 2 bases; junction bases outside the gene matches: 15. The CDR3 reads CASSPYVGSGQGQETQYF. In DNA form, the CDR3 reads TGTGCCAGCAGCCCCTATGTGGGGTCAGGACAGGGGCAAGAGACCCAGTACTTC.